This T cell receptor (beta chain) was retrieved from a study of blood T cell repertoires in COVID-19. Study as a whole: From T cells, B-cell-depleted T cells, or PBMCs came the material, which was cDNA or gDNA.

Some clones are missing from TCRdb's copy, which holds only in-frame ones; the method was immunoSEQ multiplex PCR. Here the sample spans about 430,000 clones, roughly nine tenths being singletons. CDR1 is MDHEN, CDR2 SYDVKM, per germline. This CDR3 has 14 residues. V was trimmed by 1 base and J by 2 bases, leaving 8 bases between them. Material: PBMCs or T cells enriched from blood (not recorded which). The sequence was obtained from a man aged 25 to 45 who had recovered from COVID-19. The rearrangement joins TRBV28 to TRBJ1-1; D ambiguous. This chain's CDR3 is CASSLLGSNTEAFF. CDR3 nucleotides: TGTGCCAGCAGTTTATTGGGCAGCAACACTGAAGCTTTCTTT.